Below are 9 T cell receptor beta chains sequenced from a single sample in a study of control samples from healthy donors and cancer patients. The method was immunoSEQ multiplex PCR; TCRdb's version includes in-frame clones alone and lacks a portion of them. This sample has around 84,000 clones, with 70% to 85% found just once. Sequenced sample: PBMCs. These receptors were obtained from a man in his fifties or sixties with head and neck cancer.

The V gene is TRBV30, the J gene TRBJ1-3; TRBD1 matches 7 bases. CDR3 length: 14 residues. J gave up 4 bases and V 4 bases, and 7 bases lay outside the gene matches. Germline-derived CDR1 and CDR2 are GTSNPN and SVGIG (reference sequence). The CDR3 here is CAWKNRGRGNTIYF. The CDR3 DNA reads as TGTGCCTGGAAAAACAGGGGTAGAGGAAACACCATATATTTT.

The chain carries TRBV30 and TRBJ1-6; no clear D gene. V was shortened by 4 bases and J by 6 bases, with 10 bases between the two germline ends. This CDR3 is built from 13 residues. Germline assignment: CDR1 GTSNPN and CDR2 SVGIG (reference sequence). The CDR3 bases are TGTGCCTGGAAGGCCCAGTTTAATTCACCCCTCCACTTT. Its protein product is CAWKAQFNSPLHF.

V gene TRBV6-5 combines with J gene TRBJ2-7, with 11 bases aligning to TRBD2. The germline CDR1 and CDR2 sequences are MNHEY and SVGAGI. The V gene end was trimmed by 4 bases and the J gene end by 4 bases; junction bases not matched to a gene: 9. The CDR3 spans 16 residues. CDR3 region: CASSSPTSGRRYEQYF. DNA for the CDR3: TGTGCCAGCAGTTCACCAACTAGCGGGAGAAGGTACGAGCAGTACTTC.

This clone has more than one count but fewer than ten. The rearrangement uses TRBV3-1 (or the pseudogene TRBV3-2) and TRBJ2-1; 7 bases are shared with TRBD2. This CDR3 spans 15 amino acids. V lost 1 base, J lost 4 bases, and 4 bases stayed unmatched. The germline gives CDR1 LGHDT, CDR2 YNNKEL (reference sequence). The CDR3 loop is CASSQGQAGYNEQFF. For the CDR3, the DNA is TGTGCCAGCAGCCAAGGGCAAGCGGGATACAATGAGCAGTTCTTC.

V and J are TRBV10-2 and TRBJ1-1; TRBD1 matches 7 bases. The CDR3 is 13 amino acids. The J segment lost 5 bases and the V segment lost 7 bases, leaving 7 bases of the junction unmatched. CDR1 WSHSY and CDR2 SAAADI come from the germline V gene. The CDR3 region is CASTRQGDTEAFF. The CDR3 DNA follows: TGCGCCAGCACTCGACAGGGAGATACTGAAGCTTTCTTT.

The rearrangement joins TRBV11-1 to TRBJ2-1; TRBD1 matches at 7 bases. V lost 3 bases, J lost 3 bases, and 2 bases stayed unmatched. This CDR3 has 14 residues. Germline assignment: CDR1 SGHAT and CDR2 FQDESV (reference sequence). CDR3 protein: CASSLRDSYNEQFF. The CDR3 bases are TGTGCCAGCAGCTTGAGGGACAGCTACAATGAGCAGTTCTTC. Full variable domain (missing parts from reference TRBV11-1 and TRBJ2-1): EAEVAQSPRYKITEKSQAVAFWCDPISGHATLYWYRQILGQGPELLVQFQDESVVDDSQLPKDRFSAERLKGVDSTLKIQPAELGDSAMYLCASSLRDSYNEQFFGPGTRLTVL.

This clone was counted once. The chain is built from TRBV18 and TRBJ1-1; D is unclear. The CDR3 spans 15 residues. Trimming pared 1 base from V and 0 bases from J, leaving 9 bases between. Germline loops: CDR1 KGHSH, CDR2 LQKENI. Written as DNA, the CDR3 is TGTGCCAGCTCACCACGAGGTCGCATGAACACTGAAGCTTTCTTT. Translated, it gives CASSPRGRMNTEAFF.

This clone occurred once. The chain has TRBV19 and TRBJ1-2; D unresolved. The V end was cut by 7 bases, the J end by 4 bases, with 13 bases between. The germline V gene encodes CDR1 LNHDA and CDR2 SQIVND (reference sequence). The CDR3 consists of 13 residues. The CDR3 reads CASTLGGGYGYTF. Here the CDR3 DNA reads TGTGCCAGTACTCTCGGCGGAGGCTATGGCTACACCTTC. Full variable domain (remainder filled in from reference TRBV19 and TRBJ1-2): DGGITQSPKYLFRKEGQNVTLSCEQNLNHDAMYWYRQDPGQGLRLIYYSQIVNDFQKGDIAEGYSVSREKKESFPLTVTSAQKNPTAFYLCASTLGGGYGYTFGSGTRLTVV.

The genes are TRBV4-1 and TRBJ2-1, with TRBD2 matching 14 bases. There are 15 residues in the CDR3. Germline V lookup: CDR1 MGHRA, CDR2 YSYEKL. J gave up 9 bases and V 4 bases, and 5 bases lay outside the gene matches. In nucleotides, the CDR3 is TGCGCCAGCAGCCCGGGACTAGCGGGGGCGGGTGAGCAGTTCTTC. Its translation is CASSPGLAGAGEQFF.